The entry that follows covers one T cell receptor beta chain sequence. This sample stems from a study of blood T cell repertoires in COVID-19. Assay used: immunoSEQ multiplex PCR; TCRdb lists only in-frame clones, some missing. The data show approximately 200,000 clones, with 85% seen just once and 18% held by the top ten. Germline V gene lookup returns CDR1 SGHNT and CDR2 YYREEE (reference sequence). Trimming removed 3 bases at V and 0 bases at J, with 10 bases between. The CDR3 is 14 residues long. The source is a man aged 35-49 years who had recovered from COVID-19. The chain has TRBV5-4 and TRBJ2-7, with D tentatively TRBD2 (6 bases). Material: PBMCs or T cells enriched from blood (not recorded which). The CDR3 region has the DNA TGTGCCAGCAGCTCACGGGAGAGCTCCTACGAGCAGTACTTC. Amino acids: CASSSRESSYEQYF.